This T cell receptor beta chain emerged from a study of tumor and adjacent non-tumor tissue in lung cancer. CDR1 MNHEY and CDR2 SVGAGI come from the germline V gene. The CDR3 is 16 amino acids. V gave up 1 base and J gave up 7 bases, with 18 bases separating them. There are a few counts of this clonotype. TCRbeta libraries were built with three rounds of nested PCR, modified from ARM-PCR. TCRdb reprocessed the multiplex PCR reads via MiXCR and lists one record per CDR3 protein. This sample has about 79,000 distinct CDR3 sequences, with 55% to 80% found just once. The template was RNA from unsorted bulk tissue.

The sample comprised lung tumor tissue. The sequence derives from a woman aged 40 to 50 with non-small cell lung cancer. V and J are TRBV6-5 and TRBJ2-3, with D perhaps matching TRBD1 or TRBD2 (6 bases each). Here the CDR3 reads CASSYLLAWGPNTQYF. In DNA, the CDR3 is TGTGCCAGCAGTTACTTGCTAGCGTGGGGGCCTAATACGCAGTATTTT.